Sequencing of this T cell receptor beta chain was carried out in a study of cytomegalovirus exposure and HLA in healthy donors. CDR3 length equals 17 residues. Per germline, CDR1 SGHRS and CDR2 YFSETQ. After removal of 4 bases from V and 5 bases from J, the junction contained 14 bases not matched to a gene. 13 Jbeta primers and 60 Vbeta primers were used for the PCR. Some clones are missing from TCRdb's copy, which holds only in-frame ones; the method was immunoSEQ multiplex PCR. The sample comprises around 150,000 clones, about 80% of which are singletons, and 2.1% rests with the top ten. In its sample, this clone was seen a few times.

The TCR sequence derives from a man aged 35 to 55 in good health and CMV-seronegative. Sequenced material: PBMCs. The V and J genes are TRBV5-1 and TRBJ2-7, with 11 bases lining up with TRBD2. CDR3 loop: CASSPGLTSGRSHEQYF. The DNA for the CDR3 is TGCGCCAGCAGCCCCGGTCTTACTAGCGGGAGATCACACGAGCAGTACTTC.